Below are 11 T cell receptor beta chains sequenced from a single sample in a study of cytomegalovirus exposure and HLA in healthy donors. TCRdb's table, derived via immunoSEQ multiplex PCR, lists solely in-frame clones and lacks some. Of a few hundred thousand clones in the sample, roughly 89% are singletons; the top ten hold approximately 0.8%. Input material: PBMCs. All receptors come from a woman aged 18-29 years in good health and CMV-seronegative.

This sequence joins TRBV19 and TRBJ2-5; D gene ambiguous. The V gene lost 1 base and the J gene lost 3 bases, with 6 bases spanning the gap. CDR1 LNHDA and CDR2 SQIVND come from the germline V gene (reference sequence). The CDR3 consists of 13 residues. The CDR3 loop reads CASSIAPEETQYF. For the CDR3, the DNA is TGTGCCAGTAGTATAGCACCGGAAGAGACCCAGTACTTC.

The gene calls are TRBV9 and TRBJ2-5, with 7 positions matching TRBD2. From germline, CDR1 is SGDLS and CDR2 YYNGEE. V was pared by 0 bases and J by 1 base, with 6 bases of the junction left unmatched. The CDR3 length is 16 residues. The CDR3 coding sequence is TGTGCCAGCAGCGTAGGGTTTGCGGGGGTCCAAGAGACCCAGTACTTC. Amino acids: CASSVGFAGVQETQYF. Looking up the rest from reference TRBV9 and TRBJ2-5 gives the full variable domain: DSGVTQTPKHLITATGQRVTLRCSPRSGDLSVYWYQQSLDQGLQFLIQYYNGEERAKGNILERFSAQQFPDLHSELNLSSLELGDSALYFCASSVGFAGVQETQYFGPGTRLLVL.

The V gene is TRBV7-2, the J gene TRBJ2-7; TRBD2 matches 9 bases. The CDR3 contains 15 residues. J lost 3 bases, V lost 1 base, and 4 bases had no gene match. CDR1 and CDR2 from the germline V gene are SGHTA and FQGNSA. In DNA form, the CDR3 reads TGTGCCAGCAGCTTAGGTCCTAGCGGGAACTACGAGCAGTACTTC. The encoded protein is CASSLGPSGNYEQYF.

This chain connects TRBV5-1 to TRBJ2-2; 10 positions match TRBD2. Looked up from germline, CDR1 is SGHRS and CDR2 is YFSETQ. This CDR3 has 15 amino acids. With V trimmed by 4 bases and J by 4 bases, 4 bases remained unmatched. CDR3 bases: TGCGCCAGCAGCGCCGGGACTAGCGTCACCGGGGAGCTGTTTTTT. It specifies CASSAGTSVTGELFF.

V is TRBV5-4 and J is TRBJ1-2; D unresolved. Germline-derived CDR1 and CDR2 are SGHNT and YYREEE (reference sequence). The CDR3 totals 12 residues. Trimming pared 3 bases from V and 7 bases from J, leaving 10 bases between. Written as DNA, the CDR3 is TGTGCCAGCAGCTCTCAAGCACCTGGCTACACCTTC. Its translation: CASSSQAPGYTF. Supplemented by reference TRBV5-4 and TRBJ1-2, the full variable domain reads ETGVTQSPTHLIKTRGQQVTLRCSSQSGHNTVSWYQQALGQGPQFIFQYYREEENGRGNFPPRFSGLQFPNYSSELNVNALELDDSALYLCASSSQAPGYTFGSGTRLTVV.

The chain employs TRBV15 and TRBJ2-1; possibly TRBD1 for D (5 bases). The V gene lost 1 base and the J gene lost 8 bases, with 12 bases spanning the gap. The CDR3 spans 14 residues. Germline V gene data show CDR1 as LNHNV and CDR2 as YYDKDF (reference sequence). The CDR3 protein is CATSRGKGFDEQFF. DNA for the CDR3: TGTGCCACCAGCAGAGGGAAGGGGTTTGATGAGCAGTTCTTC.

The V call is TRBV27, the J call TRBJ1-5, with D tentatively TRBD1 (5 bases). Between the trimmed V and J ends, which lost 8 bases and 4 bases, there was a span of 15 bases. The CDR3 spans 14 residues. Germline assignment: CDR1 MNHEY and CDR2 SMNVEV (reference sequence). CDR3 loop: CASGKLRVNQPQHF. The CDR3 nucleotides read TGTGCCAGCGGAAAACTCAGGGTGAATCAGCCCCAGCATTTT.

The chain couples TRBV5-6 to TRBJ2-1; perhaps TRBD2 as D (5 bases). The CDR3 contains 17 residues. Germline lookup yields CDR1 SGHDT and CDR2 YYEEEE. The V end was cut by 1 base, the J end by 2 bases, with 16 bases between. The CDR3 loop is CASSLNTGSIPYNEQFF. The CDR3 DNA is TGTGCCAGCAGCTTGAACACGGGGTCTATACCCTACAATGAGCAGTTCTTC.

This clone appeared once. This chain joins TRBV5-6 and TRBJ2-5; TRBD2 matches 8 bases. The CDR3 length is 14 residues. Germline CDR1 SGHDT, CDR2 YYEEEE. V dropped 0 bases and J dropped 5; count of bases not matched to a gene: 3. The CDR3 loop reads CASSLVLAGETQYF. CDR3 nucleotides: TGTGCCAGCAGCTTGGTTCTAGCGGGTGAGACCCAGTACTTC.

V usage is TRBV4-1 and J usage is TRBJ2-3, with 7 bases lining up with TRBD2. Germline CDR1 MGHRA, CDR2 YSYEKL. The CDR3 length is 17 residues. V lost 0 bases to trimming and J lost 7 bases; unmatched junction nucleotides: 13. CDR3 protein: CASSQERASGFRNTQYF. The CDR3 nucleotides read TGCGCCAGCAGCCAAGAGCGGGCTAGCGGATTCCGAAATACGCAGTATTTT.

The chain is built from TRBV6-5 and TRBJ1-2, with D possibly being TRBD1 (5 bases). Trimming stripped 6 bases from V and 3 bases from J, with 17 bases between. This CDR3 has 15 residues. In germline, CDR1 is MNHEY, CDR2 SVGAGI. CDR3 sequence reads: CASRDDRQSYYGYTF. CDR3 nucleotides: TGTGCCAGCAGAGACGATAGACAGAGTTACTATGGCTACACCTTC.